The clone carrying this TCR beta chain was counted a few times. Its matching antigen is unknown. This sample was taken from a study of cytomegalovirus exposure and HLA in healthy donors. Regarding the study as a whole: With later analysis, a missense DCLRE1C variant became linked to TCR beta V- and J-gene trimming.

The PCR had 60 Vbeta and 13 Jbeta primers. The table came from immunoSEQ multiplex PCR; TCRdb's copy has only in-frame clones and leaves some out. The sample records around 130,000 clones, around 80% being singletons. The sequenced sample consisted of PBMCs. The sequence derives from a young man in good health and CMV-seronegative.

As DNA, the CDR3 is TGTGCCAGTACACCAGGGAACAATTCACCCCTCCACTTT. This gives the protein CASTPGNNSPLHF. V is TRBV6-5 and J is TRBJ1-6; D is possibly TRBD1 (5 bases). V lost 9 bases, J lost 7 bases, and 13 bases lay in between. The CDR3 is 13 residues long. The germline CDR1 and CDR2 sequences are MNHEY and SVGAGI.